These 3 T cell receptor beta chains originate from one sample sequenced in a study of shared clonotypes between healthy human individuals. Profiled with immunoSEQ multiplex PCR; TCRdb holds only in-frame clones, not every one. The sample carries about 480,000 clones, approximately 79% recorded once. The specimen was PBMCs. Receptors were obtained from a woman aged 40 to 50 in good health. Some clones in this sample may be carry-over from other donors' samples.

The sample holds a few counts of this clone. V is TRBV9 and J is TRBJ1-1; the D gene is possibly TRBD1 (6 bases). V was trimmed by 0 bases and J by 7 bases, leaving 22 bases between them. Germline lookup yields CDR1 SGDLS and CDR2 YYNGEE. CDR3 length: 17 residues. CDR3 in amino acids: CASSVGGNWGRDSEAFF. The CDR3 bases are TGTGCCAGCAGCGTAGGCGGAAACTGGGGGCGAGACAGTGAAGCTTTCTTT.

The rearrangement uses TRBV19 and TRBJ2-7, with 13 bases that match TRBD2. CDR3 length equals 17 residues. V shed 4 bases and J 2 bases; nucleotides not matched to a gene: 8. CDR1 is LNHDA, CDR2 SQIVND, per germline (reference sequence). CDR3 loop: CASSTPGGLAGAYEQYF. Here the CDR3 DNA reads TGTGCCAGTAGTACCCCAGGCGGACTAGCGGGAGCCTACGAGCAGTACTTC.

V usage is TRBV2 and J usage is TRBJ2-3, with a tentative D call TRBD1 (8 bases). This CDR3 contains 15 residues. The V end was cut by 5 bases, the J end by 0 bases, with 12 bases between. Germline V gene data show CDR1 as SNHLY and CDR2 as FYNNEI. CDR3 region: CASSKQGGSTDTQYF. CDR3 DNA sequence: TGTGCCAGCAGTAAACAGGGGGGGAGCACAGATACGCAGTATTTT.